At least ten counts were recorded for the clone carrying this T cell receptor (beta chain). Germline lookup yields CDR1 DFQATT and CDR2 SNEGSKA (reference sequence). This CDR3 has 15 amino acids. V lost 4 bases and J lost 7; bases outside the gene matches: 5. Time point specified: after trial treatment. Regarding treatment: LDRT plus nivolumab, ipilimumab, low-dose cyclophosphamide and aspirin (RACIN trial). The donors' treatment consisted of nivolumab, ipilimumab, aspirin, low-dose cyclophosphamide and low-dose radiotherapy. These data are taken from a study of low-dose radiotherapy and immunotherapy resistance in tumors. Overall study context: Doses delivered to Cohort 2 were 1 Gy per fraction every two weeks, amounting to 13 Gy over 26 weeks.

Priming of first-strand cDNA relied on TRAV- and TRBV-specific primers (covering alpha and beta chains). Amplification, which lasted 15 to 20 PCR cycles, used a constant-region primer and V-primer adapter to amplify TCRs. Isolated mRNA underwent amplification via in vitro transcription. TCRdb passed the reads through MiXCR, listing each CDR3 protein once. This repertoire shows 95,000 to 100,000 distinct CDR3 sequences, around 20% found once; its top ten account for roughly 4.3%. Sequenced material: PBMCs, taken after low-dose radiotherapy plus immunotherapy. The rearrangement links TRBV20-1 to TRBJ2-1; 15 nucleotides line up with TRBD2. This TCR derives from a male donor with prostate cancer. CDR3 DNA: TGCAGTGCTAAACCGGGACTAGCGGGGGGTAATGAGCAGTTCTTC. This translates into CSAKPGLAGGNEQFF.